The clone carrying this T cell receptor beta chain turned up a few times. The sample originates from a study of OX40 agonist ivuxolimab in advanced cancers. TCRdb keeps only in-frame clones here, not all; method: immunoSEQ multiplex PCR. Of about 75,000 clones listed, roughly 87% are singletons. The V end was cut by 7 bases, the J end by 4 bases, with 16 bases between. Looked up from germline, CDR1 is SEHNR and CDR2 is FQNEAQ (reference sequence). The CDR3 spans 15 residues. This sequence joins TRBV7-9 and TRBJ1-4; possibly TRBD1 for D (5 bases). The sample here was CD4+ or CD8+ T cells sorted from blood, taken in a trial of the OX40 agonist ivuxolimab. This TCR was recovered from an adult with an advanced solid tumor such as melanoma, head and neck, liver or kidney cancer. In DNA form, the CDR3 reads TGTGCCAGCACCCACCCGGGGCGGGTTAATGAAAAACTGTTTTTT. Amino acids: CASTHPGRVNEKLFF.